This TCR beta chain stems from a study of T cell repertoires in cytomegalovirus infection. Study observations and caveats: CMV-specific HLA-C-restricted TCR beta clonotypes dominated the ex vivo response.

This clonotype was picked up a small number of times. Its specificity is unknown. TCRdb re-derived calls from the reads in MiXCR, one entry per CDR3 protein. The sample lists 250,000 to 400,000 distinct CDR3 sequences; around 25% were seen once. The V gene's germline CDR1 is SGHVT and CDR2 SQSDAQ. The CDR3 extends over 13 amino acids. V lost 1 base and J 6 bases, leaving 9 bases between the germline ends. The receptor was derived from a human donor in good health (CMV status not recorded). Some clones in this sample may be carry-over from other donors' samples. The material was cultured PBMCs, obtained from culture after CMV antigen stimulation. This chain connects TRBV7-4 to TRBJ1-1; D call uncertain. CDR3 loop: CASSLGSAAEAFF. CDR3 nucleotide sequence: TGTGCCAGCAGCTTAGGTTCAGCCGCTGAAGCTTTCTTT.